This passage covers 4 T cell receptor beta chains from one sample sequenced in a study of T cells expressing NK-cell markers. TCRdb reprocessed the 5' RACE reads and reports one entry per CDR3 protein, with no DNA. The sample yields approximately 460,000 distinct CDR3 sequences, of which the top ten take up about 7.3%. Sequenced sample: blood T cells: a sorted CD56 or NKG2C T cell subset, CD4+ or CD8+ T cells, or bulk PBMC T cells (not recorded which). The origin of the receptors is a woman between 18 and 69 years old in good health.

V gene TRBV7-2 combines with J gene TRBJ1-2; TCRdb proposes TRBD1, but this gene call is untestable without DNA. The CDR3 runs to 15 residues. CDR1 is SGHTA, CDR2 FQGNSA, per germline. The CDR3 sequence: CASSLVRDMTSGYTF.

The V call is TRBV6-1, the J call TRBJ1-1; with no DNA, the TCRdb D assignment of TRBD1 cannot be verified. The CDR3 extends over 15 amino acids. Germline CDR1 and CDR2: MNHNS and SASEGT. This chain's CDR3 is CASTRGTGPNTEAFF.

The genes are TRBV5-6 and TRBJ2-3; TCRdb outputs TRBD1, but without DNA this stays unchecked. This CDR3 is built from 14 residues. Germline values: CDR1 SGHDT, CDR2 YYEEEE. CDR3 sequence: CASSFWDRGNTQYF.

The rearrangement joins TRBV29-1 to TRBJ1-1; the D call from TCRdb, TRBD1, cannot be confirmed without DNA. Looked up from germline, CDR1 is SQVTM and CDR2 is ANQGSEA. CDR3 length: 14 amino acids. CDR3 protein: CSVAGTGMNTEAFF.